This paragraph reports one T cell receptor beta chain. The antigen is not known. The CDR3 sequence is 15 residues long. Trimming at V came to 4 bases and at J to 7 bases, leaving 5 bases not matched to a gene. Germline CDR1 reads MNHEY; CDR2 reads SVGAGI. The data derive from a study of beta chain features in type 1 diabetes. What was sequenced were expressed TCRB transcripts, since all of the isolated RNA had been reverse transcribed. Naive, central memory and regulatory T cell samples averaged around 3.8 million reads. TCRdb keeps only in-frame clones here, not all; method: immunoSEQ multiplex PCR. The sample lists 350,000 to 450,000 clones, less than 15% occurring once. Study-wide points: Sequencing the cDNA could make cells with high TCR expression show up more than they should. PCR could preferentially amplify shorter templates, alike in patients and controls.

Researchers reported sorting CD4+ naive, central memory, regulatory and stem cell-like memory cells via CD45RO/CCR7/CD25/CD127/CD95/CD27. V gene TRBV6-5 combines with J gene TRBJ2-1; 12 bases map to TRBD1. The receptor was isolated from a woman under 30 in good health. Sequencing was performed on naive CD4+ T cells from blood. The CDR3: CASSFWDRGRNEQFF. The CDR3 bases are TGTGCCAGCAGTTTTTGGGACAGGGGGCGAAATGAGCAGTTCTTC.